One sample yielded the 13 T cell receptor beta chains listed below, sequenced in a study of immune evolution from preneoplasia to lung adenocarcinoma. TCRdb's table, derived via immunoSEQ multiplex PCR, lists solely in-frame clones and lacks some. The sample consists of fewer than 8,000 clones, about 77% of them appearing once. The specimen sequenced was FFPE minimally invasive lung adenocarcinoma tissue. Receptors were obtained from a person aged 50-69 years with lung adenocarcinoma.

The J gene is TRBJ2-2, the V gene TRBV7-6; TRBD2 might be the D (5 bases). The CDR3 covers 16 residues. CDR1 and CDR2 from the germline V gene are SGHVS and FNYEAQ. Trimming took 1 base from V and 0 from J, leaving 9 bases between them. CDR3 nucleotide sequence: TGTGCCAGCAGCTTAGGAGCGACTACGAACACCGGGGAGCTGTTTTTT. It codes for CASSLGATTNTGELFF.

The chain combines TRBV5-1 with TRBJ2-3; D is ambiguous. CDR3 length: 15 residues. V dropped 0 bases and J dropped 1 base, with 9 bases sitting between them. Germline V CDR1 and CDR2: SGHRS, YFSETQ. CDR3 in DNA: TGCGCCAGCAGCTTGGGAAGTACAGGCACAGATACGCAGTATTTT. Encoded protein: CASSLGSTGTDTQYF.

This clone turned up a few times. The rearrangement uses TRBV7-2 and TRBJ2-3, with TRBD1 matching 7 bases. This CDR3 is 14 amino acids long. The V gene's germline CDR1 is SGHTA and CDR2 FQGNSA. Losses at the gene ends were 1 base for V and 5 bases for J; bases not matched to a gene: 3. The DNA of the CDR3 is TGTGCCAGCAGCTTAGATAGGGGGCTAGATACGCAGTATTTT. Its protein product is CASSLDRGLDTQYF.

The gene calls are TRBV18 and TRBJ1-2; D is possibly TRBD1 (5 bases). The length of the CDR3 is 13 residues. The germline V gene encodes CDR1 KGHSH and CDR2 LQKENI. Trimming took off 3 bases at V and 2 bases at J, with 7 bases between the two ends. The CDR3 region is CASSPDSNYGYTF. CDR3 nucleotide sequence: TGTGCCAGCTCACCCGACAGCAACTATGGCTACACCTTC.

This chain uses TRBV7-6 with TRBJ2-6; D is undetermined. V lost 0 bases and J lost 2, with 17 bases in between. Germline assignment: CDR1 SGHVS and CDR2 FNYEAQ. This CDR3 has 19 amino acids. The CDR3 bases are TGTGCCAGCAGCTTAGCGCTATTCCCTCTCATAGCTGGGGCCAACGTCCTGACTTTC. This sequence encodes CASSLALFPLIAGANVLTF. Together with reference TRBV7-6 and TRBJ2-6, the CDR3 gives the full variable domain: GAGVSQSPRYKVTKRGQDVALRCDPISGHVSLYWYRQALGQGPEFLTYFNYEAQQDKSGLPNDRFSAERPEGSISTLTIQRTEQRDSAMYRCASSLALFPLIAGANVLTFGAGSRLTVL.

The chain has TRBV28 and TRBJ2-7; 10 nucleotides agree with TRBD1. Trimming removed 5 bases from V and 12 bases from J; junction bases left unmatched: 16. The CDR3 is 15 residues long. Germline CDR1 MDHEN, CDR2 SYDVKM. Here the CDR3 DNA reads TGTGCCAGCAGTCCCCTCACCGGGACAGGGGTGGGGCGGTACTTC. It yields the protein CASSPLTGTGVGRYF.

This rearrangement joins TRBV29-1 to TRBJ2-7; perhaps TRBD2 as D (6 bases). The CDR3 spans 14 residues. Deletions cut 4 bases from V and 3 bases from J, with 16 bases between. Per germline, CDR1 SQVTM and CDR2 ANQGSEA. CDR3 region: CSVGGDAPYYEQYF. CDR3 in DNA: TGCAGCGTTGGGGGGGATGCTCCTTACTACGAGCAGTACTTC.

The chain is built from TRBV5-1 and TRBJ1-1, with D possibly matching TRBD1 (5 bases). V was clipped by 4 bases and J by 5 bases, with 18 bases between them. The CDR3 runs 15 residues. In germline, CDR1 is SGHRS, CDR2 YFSETQ. This CDR3 reads CASSGGAPQATEAFF. The CDR3 DNA reads TGCGCCAGCAGCGGCGGGGCACCCCAAGCGACTGAAGCTTTCTTT.

The chain joins TRBV9 to TRBJ2-1, with D perhaps assigned TRBD1 or TRBD2 (5 bases each). Looked up from germline, CDR1 is SGDLS and CDR2 is YYNGEE. CDR3 length equals 13 residues. Trimming took off 4 bases at V and 4 bases at J, with 9 bases between the two ends. The CDR3 nucleotides are TGTGCCAGCAGCTCTTGGGGGTACAATGAGCAGTTCTTC. Residues: CASSSWGYNEQFF.

The rearrangement links TRBV15 to TRBJ1-4; no clear D gene. Trimming left V 6 bases short and J 5 bases short, with 13 bases between. The CDR3 has 14 residues. Germline lookup yields CDR1 LNHNV and CDR2 YYDKDF (reference sequence). DNA of the CDR3: TGTGCCACCAGAGATGCGTATGGCAATGAAAAACTGTTTTTT. This codes for CATRDAYGNEKLFF.

Only one count was recorded for this clone. V is TRBV6-5 and J is TRBJ1-3, with 7 bases identical to TRBD1. This CDR3 is built from 15 residues. Germline values: CDR1 MNHEY, CDR2 SVGAGI. Losses at the gene ends were 5 bases for V and 3 bases for J; bases not matched to a gene: 7. CDR3 nucleotides: TGTGCCAGCAGTCCCACAGACAGGGTTGGAAACACCATATATTTT. Protein: CASSPTDRVGNTIYF.

CDR3 protein: CARSLNRGTANYGYTF. CDR3 coding DNA: TGTGCCAGAAGCTTAAACCGCGGGACAGCTAACTATGGCTACACCTTC. The V and J genes are TRBV7-5 and TRBJ1-2; the table gives TRBD1 as D, unverified against the DNA. TRBV7-5 is a pseudogene segment. CDR3 length: 16 amino acids.

This clone was seen more than once but under ten times. J is TRBJ2-7 and V is TRBV28; D gene ambiguous. Trimming cost V 7 bases and J 3 bases, with 10 bases left between them. Per the germline V gene, CDR1 is MDHEN and CDR2 is SYDVKM. The CDR3 has 12 amino acids. The CDR3 sequence is CASNIAGYEQYF. Here the CDR3 DNA reads TGTGCCAGCAATATCGCCGGCTACGAGCAGTACTTC.